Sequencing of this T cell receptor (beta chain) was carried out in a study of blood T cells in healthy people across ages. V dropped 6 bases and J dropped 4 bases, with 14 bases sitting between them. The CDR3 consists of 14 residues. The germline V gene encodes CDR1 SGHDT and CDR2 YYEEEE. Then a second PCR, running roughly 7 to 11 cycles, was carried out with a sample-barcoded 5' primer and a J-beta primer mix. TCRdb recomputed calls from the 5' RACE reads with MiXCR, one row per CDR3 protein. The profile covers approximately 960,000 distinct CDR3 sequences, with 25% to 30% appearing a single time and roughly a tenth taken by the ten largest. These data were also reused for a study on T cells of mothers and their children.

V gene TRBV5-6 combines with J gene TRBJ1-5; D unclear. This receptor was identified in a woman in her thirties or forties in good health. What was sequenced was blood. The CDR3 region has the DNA TGTGCCAGCAACCGGGCAGACGCAAATCAGCCCCAGCATTTT. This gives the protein CASNRADANQPQHF.